This TCR beta chain was sequenced for a study of control samples from healthy donors and cancer patients (TCRdb year 2020). Library preparation used the immunoSEQ multiplex PCR assay. TCRdb took over this immuneACCESS table, retaining in-frame rearrangements with V and J assigned. Such tables are incomplete; in checked studies, under half of the missing clones stem from an unresolved V gene, and the remainder is unexplained. In all, the sample holds roughly 170,000 clones, and 90% to 95% of those were seen once. The ten largest clones represent roughly 1.5% of the sample. As to this clone: Its cognate antigen has yet to be identified. There are no base qualities to consult, and no much larger clone falls within one base.

The sequencing sample was made of blood. This sequence originates from a man younger than 35 in good health.

CDR3 reads: CASSLAGGDTQYF. The DNA sequence follows: TGCGCCAGCAGCTTGGCCGGTGGAGATACGCAGTATTTT. Recombination joined TRBV5-1 with TRBJ2-3; the D gene remains uncertain. The germline V gene sets CDR1 to SGHRS and CDR2 to YFSETQ. V loses 0 bases of germline sequence and J loses 5 bases, and the interval between the two ends is 7 bases. The CDR3 holds 13 amino acids from the cysteine to the phenylalanine. CDR3 DNA is the only sequence kept; it has 39 bases, read in frame from the first base.